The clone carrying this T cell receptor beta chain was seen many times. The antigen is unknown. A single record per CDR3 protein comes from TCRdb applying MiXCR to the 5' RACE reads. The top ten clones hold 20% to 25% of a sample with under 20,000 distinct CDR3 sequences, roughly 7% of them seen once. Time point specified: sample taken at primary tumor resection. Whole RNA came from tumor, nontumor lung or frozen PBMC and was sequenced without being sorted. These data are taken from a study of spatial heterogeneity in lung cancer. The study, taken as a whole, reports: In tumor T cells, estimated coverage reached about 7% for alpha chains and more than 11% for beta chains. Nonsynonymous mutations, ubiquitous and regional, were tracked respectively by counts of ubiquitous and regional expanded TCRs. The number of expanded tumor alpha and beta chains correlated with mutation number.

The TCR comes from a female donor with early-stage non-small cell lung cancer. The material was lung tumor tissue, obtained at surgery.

CDR3 sequence: CASSALTGSEAFF. In nucleotides, the CDR3 is TGTGCCAGCAGCGCGCTGACAGGTTCTGAAGCTTTCTTT. This chain links TRBV7-6 with TRBJ1-1; D is perhaps TRBD1 (6 bases). The CDR3 contains 13 residues. V was pared by 5 bases and J by 6 bases, with 13 bases between. Germline assignment: CDR1 SGHVS and CDR2 FNYEAQ.